These T cell receptor beta chains were read from a single sample in a study of shared clonotypes between healthy human individuals. Here immunoSEQ multiplex PCR was the method, and the copy in TCRdb shows in-frame clones only, minus some. The top ten hold approximately 0.3% of the sample, which has roughly 570,000 clones, 95% to 98% seen once. Sequenced: naive CD8+ T cells sorted from blood. These receptors were obtained from a man in his thirties or forties in good health. Each CDR3 is given with its conserved first and last residue. D genes are given only for firm matches. Clone size appears in some rows only: once, few, many, or a class for an expanded clone.

d_call	v_call	clone_size	j_call	cdr3_aa	cdr3_nt
TRBD2	TRBV15	NA	TRBJ2-1	CATRTSGIHEQFF	TGTGCCACCAGGACTAGCGGGATCCATGAGCAGTTCTTC
NA	TRBV5-1	NA	TRBJ2-7	CASRPGTAYEQYF	TGCGCCAGCAGGCCCGGGACCGCATACGAGCAGTACTTC
NA	TRBV19	NA	TRBJ1-4	CASSIGASTNEKLFF	TGTGCCAGTAGTATCGGCGCCTCAACTAATGAAAAACTGTTTTTT
NA	TRBV2	NA	TRBJ2-5	CASSEPGLEETQYF	TGTGCCAGCAGTGAGCCAGGATTGGAAGAGACCCAGTACTTC
TRBD2	TRBV29-1	NA	TRBJ2-7	CSVKDRDYRTYEQYF	TGCAGCGTTAAAGACCGGGACTATCGAACTTACGAGCAGTACTTC
TRBD1	TRBV27	NA	TRBJ2-5	CASSIRDSQETQYF	TGTGCCAGCAGTATTCGGGACAGCCAAGAGACCCAGTACTTC
TRBD1	TRBV29-1	NA	TRBJ2-7	CSVESGGETYEQYF	TGCAGCGTTGAGTCAGGGGGCGAGACGTACGAGCAGTACTTC
NA	TRBV29-1	NA	TRBJ2-2	CSVELRGATGELFF	TGCAGCGTTGAACTCCGGGGGGCAACCGGGGAGCTGTTTTTT
NA	TRBV11-2	NA	TRBJ2-7	CASSARDKSYEQYF	TGTGCCAGCAGCGCCCGGGACAAATCCTACGAGCAGTACTTC
TRBD2	TRBV12-5	NA	TRBJ2-1	CASGFLRWAGGSSYNEQFF	TGTGCTAGTGGTTTTTTGAGATGGGCGGGAGGAAGCTCCTACAATGAGCAGTTCTTC
TRBD1	TRBV6-6	NA	TRBJ2-7	CASRAPGQGSNEQYF	TGTGCCAGCAGAGCTCCGGGACAGGGGAGCAACGAGCAGTACTTC
TRBD1	TRBV5-1	NA	TRBJ2-1	CASSLGDRVTSSYNEQFF	TGCGCCAGCAGCTTGGGTGACAGGGTGACGAGCTCCTACAATGAGCAGTTCTTC
NA	TRBV28	NA	TRBJ2-7	CASSYGTYEQYF	TGTGCCAGCAGTTACGGGACCTACGAGCAGTACTTC
NA	TRBV5-1	NA	TRBJ2-7	CASSLGQHSPSYEQYF	TGCGCCAGCAGCTTGGGACAGCACTCCCCCTCCTACGAGCAGTACTTC
TRBD2	TRBV4-3	NA	TRBJ2-7	CASSQDHLLAGGYEQYF	TGCGCCAGCAGCCAAGATCACTTGCTAGCGGGAGGCTACGAGCAGTACTTC
NA	TRBV4-1	NA	TRBJ2-7	CASSRVTGNSYEQYF	TGCGCCAGCAGCCGAGTTACAGGGAACTCCTACGAGCAGTACTTC
NA	TRBV27	NA	TRBJ1-5	CASSQSSNQPQHF	TGTGCCAGCAGTCAGAGTAGCAATCAGCCCCAGCATTTT
NA	TRBV7-9	NA	TRBJ1-5	CASSLPGNGQPQHF	TGTGCCAGCAGCTTACCCGGGAATGGTCAGCCCCAGCATTTT
TRBD2	TRBV7-9	NA	TRBJ2-1	CASSLGGTSGNNEQFF	TGTGCCAGCAGCTTAGGTGGGACTAGCGGTAACAATGAGCAGTTCTTC
TRBD2	TRBV27	NA	TRBJ2-3	CASSSWGSGADTQYF	TGTGCCAGCAGTTCTTGGGGGAGCGGGGCAGATACGCAGTATTTT
TRBD1	TRBV7-7	once	TRBJ2-7	CASSLGTGSSYEQYF	TGTGCTAGCAGCTTAGGGACAGGGAGCTCCTACGAGCAGTACTTC
TRBD1	TRBV15	NA	TRBJ2-7	CATSSWTGHYEQYF	TGTGCCACCAGCAGTTGGACAGGGCACTACGAGCAGTACTTC
TRBD1	TRBV7-9	NA	TRBJ1-2	CASAESTGGIGYTF	TGTGCCAGCGCGGAATCGACAGGGGGTATCGGCTACACCTTC
NA	TRBV7-9	NA	TRBJ1-5	CASSLSGSNNQPQHF	TGTGCCAGCAGCTTAAGTGGCAGTAATAATCAGCCCCAGCATTTT
NA	TRBV15	NA	TRBJ2-7	CATSREITGTETYEQYF	TGTGCCACCAGCAGAGAGATAACCGGGACGGAAACCTACGAGCAGTACTTC
NA	TRBV4-1	NA	TRBJ1-2	CASSQDASNYGYTF	TGCGCCAGCAGCCAAGACGCCTCTAACTATGGCTACACCTTC
TRBD2	TRBV5-1	NA	TRBJ2-7	CASSLISGGVSEQYF	TGCGCCAGCAGCTTGATAAGCGGGGGGGTATCCGAGCAGTACTTC
TRBD1	TRBV7-6	NA	TRBJ2-7	CASSSRDREGEQYF	TGTGCCAGCAGCTCTCGGGACAGGGAAGGCGAGCAGTACTTC
NA	TRBV7-9	NA	TRBJ2-7	CASSLVGQPVEQYF	TGTGCCAGCAGCTTAGTAGGACAACCTGTAGAGCAGTACTTC
NA	TRBV7-9	NA	TRBJ2-4	CASSHFMGLAKNIQYF	TGTGCCAGCAGCCACTTCATGGGACTAGCCAAAAACATTCAGTACTTC
NA	TRBV11-2	NA	TRBJ1-2	CASSLGWHNGYTF	TGTGCCAGCAGCTTAGGGTGGCATAATGGCTACACCTTC
NA	TRBV29-1	once	TRBJ2-3	CSVRQLSEADTQYF	TGCAGCGTTAGACAACTCTCGGAGGCAGATACGCAGTATTTT
NA	TRBV10-3	NA	TRBJ2-7	CATEDSYEQYF	TGTGCCACCGAAGACTCGTACGAGCAGTACTTC
NA	TRBV6-6	NA	TRBJ1-2	CASSGGVTYGYTF	TGTGCCAGCAGTGGAGGGGTTACCTATGGCTACACCTTC
NA	TRBV27	NA	TRBJ2-1	CASTHHTKVNEQFF	TGTGCCAGCACCCACCATACAAAAGTAAATGAGCAGTTCTTC
NA	TRBV5-1	NA	TRBJ2-7	CASSLGQFYEQYF	TGCGCCAGCAGCTTGGGGCAGTTTTACGAGCAGTACTTC
NA	TRBV4-1	NA	TRBJ2-1	CASTQGTSSHNEQFF	TGCGCCAGCACCCAAGGAACTTCTAGTCACAATGAGCAGTTCTTC
NA	TRBV28	NA	TRBJ1-5	CASSLSRTINQPQHF	TGTGCCAGCAGTTTGTCCAGGACAATCAATCAGCCCCAGCATTTT
NA	TRBV27	NA	TRBJ1-1	CASSLFWADTEAFF	TGTGCCAGCAGTTTATTCTGGGCGGACACTGAAGCTTTCTTT
TRBD1	TRBV5-3	NA	TRBJ1-5	CASLGIRGLEGNQPQHF	TGTGCCTCTCTGGGGATCAGGGGGCTCGAAGGCAATCAGCCCCAGCATTTT
TRBD2	TRBV6-1	NA	TRBJ2-7	CASSVAGGSPYEQYF	TGTGCCAGCAGTGTGGCGGGAGGGTCCCCCTACGAGCAGTACTTC
NA	TRBV2	once	TRBJ1-5	CASSDRGHNQPQHF	TGTGCCAGCAGTGACAGGGGACACAATCAGCCCCAGCATTTT
TRBD1	TRBV7-2	once	TRBJ2-5	CASSLRGPLETQYF	TGTGCCAGCAGCTTAAGGGGGCCGCTGGAGACCCAGTACTTC
TRBD1	TRBV4-3	NA	TRBJ2-7	CASSQGGQGAYEQYF	TGCGCCAGCAGCCAAGGAGGACAGGGGGCCTACGAGCAGTACTTC
TRBD1	TRBV30	NA	TRBJ1-2	CAWSVWQGARGYTF	TGTGCCTGGAGTGTATGGCAGGGGGCGCGCGGCTACACCTTC
NA	TRBV4-3	NA	TRBJ2-2	CASSQGANTGELFF	TGCGCCAGCAGCCAAGGTGCGAACACCGGGGAGCTGTTTTTT
NA	TRBV4-1	NA	TRBJ1-1	CASSVQDEAFF	TGCGCCAGCAGCGTACAGGATGAAGCTTTCTTT
NA	TRBV11-2	NA	TRBJ2-1	CASSLGRASPARDNEQFF	TGTGCCAGCAGCTTAGGCAGGGCTAGCCCAGCAAGGGACAATGAGCAGTTCTTC
NA	TRBV7-9	once	TRBJ2-2	CASSLVGGTNTGELFF	TGTGCCAGCAGCTTAGTGGGCGGGACAAACACCGGGGAGCTGTTTTTT
NA	TRBV10-3	once	TRBJ1-2	CAISESLNSGEGYTF	TGTGCCATCAGTGAGTCTCTTAACAGTGGCGAAGGCTACACCTTC
TRBD2	TRBV9	NA	TRBJ2-1	CASSVYLAGSNNEQFF	TGTGCCAGCAGCGTCTATCTAGCGGGCAGTAACAATGAGCAGTTCTTC
NA	TRBV2	NA	TRBJ2-7	CASSEQGITYEQYF	TGTGCCAGCAGTGAACAGGGGATAACTTACGAGCAGTACTTC
TRBD1	TRBV27	NA	TRBJ2-7	CASSLSTGTGGDEQYF	TGTGCCAGCAGTTTATCGACCGGGACAGGGGGCGACGAGCAGTACTTC
NA	TRBV27	NA	TRBJ2-1	CASSLYYGSIDNEQFF	TGTGCCAGCAGTTTATACTACGGGAGTATCGACAATGAGCAGTTCTTC
TRBD1	TRBV5-6	NA	TRBJ1-4	CASSLGAGTGNTNEKLFF	TGTGCCAGCAGCTTGGGGGCCGGGACAGGAAATACTAATGAAAAACTGTTTTTT